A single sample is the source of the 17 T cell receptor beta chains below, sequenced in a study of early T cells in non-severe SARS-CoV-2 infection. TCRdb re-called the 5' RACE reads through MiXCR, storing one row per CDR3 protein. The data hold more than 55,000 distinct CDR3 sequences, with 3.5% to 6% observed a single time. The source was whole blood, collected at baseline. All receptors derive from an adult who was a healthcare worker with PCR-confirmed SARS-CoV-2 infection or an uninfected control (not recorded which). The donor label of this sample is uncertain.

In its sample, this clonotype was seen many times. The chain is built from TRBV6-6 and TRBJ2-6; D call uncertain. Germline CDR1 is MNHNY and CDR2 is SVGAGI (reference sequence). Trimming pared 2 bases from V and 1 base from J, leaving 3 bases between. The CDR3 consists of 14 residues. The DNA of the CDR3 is TGTGCCAGCAGTTACGGGTCTGGGGCCAACGTCCTGACTTTC. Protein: CASSYGSGANVLTF.

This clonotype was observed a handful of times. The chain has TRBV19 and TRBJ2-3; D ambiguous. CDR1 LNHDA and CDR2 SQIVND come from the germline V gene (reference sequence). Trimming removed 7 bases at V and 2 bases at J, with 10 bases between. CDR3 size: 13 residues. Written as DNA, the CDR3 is TGTGCCAGTAACGGCGTTAACACAGATACGCAGTATTTT. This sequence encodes CASNGVNTDTQYF. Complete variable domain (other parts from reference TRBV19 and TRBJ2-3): DGGITQSPKYLFRKEGQNVTLSCEQNLNHDAMYWYRQDPGQGLRLIYYSQIVNDFQKGDIAEGYSVSREKKESFPLTVTSAQKNPTAFYLCASNGVNTDTQYFGPGTRLTVL.

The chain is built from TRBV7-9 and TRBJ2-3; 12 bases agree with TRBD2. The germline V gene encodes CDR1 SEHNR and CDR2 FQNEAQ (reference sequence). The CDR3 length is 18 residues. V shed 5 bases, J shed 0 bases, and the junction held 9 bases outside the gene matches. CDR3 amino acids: CASSPGLAGPKSTDTQYF. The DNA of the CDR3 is TGTGCCAGCAGCCCCGGACTAGCGGGACCTAAGAGCACAGATACGCAGTATTTT.

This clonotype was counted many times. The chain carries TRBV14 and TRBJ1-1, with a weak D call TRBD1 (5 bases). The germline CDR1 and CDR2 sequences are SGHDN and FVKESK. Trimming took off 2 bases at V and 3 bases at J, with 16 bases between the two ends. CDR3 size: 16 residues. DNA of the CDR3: TGTGCCAGCAGCCAACGACCAGGGCGAGCGGACACTGAAGCTTTCTTT. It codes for CASSQRPGRADTEAFF.

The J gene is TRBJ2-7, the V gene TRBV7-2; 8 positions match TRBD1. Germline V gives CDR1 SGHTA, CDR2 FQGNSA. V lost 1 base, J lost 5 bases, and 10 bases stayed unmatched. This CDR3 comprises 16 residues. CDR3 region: CASSLVSGGATDEQYF. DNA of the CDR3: TGTGCCAGCAGCTTAGTCTCAGGGGGCGCTACCGACGAGCAGTACTTC. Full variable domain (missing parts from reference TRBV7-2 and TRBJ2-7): GAGVSQSPSNKVTEKGKDVELRCDPISGHTALYWYRQSLGQGLEFLIYFQGNSAPDKSGLPSDRFSAERTGGSVSTLTIQRTQQEDSAVYLCASSLVSGGATDEQYFGPGTRLTVT.

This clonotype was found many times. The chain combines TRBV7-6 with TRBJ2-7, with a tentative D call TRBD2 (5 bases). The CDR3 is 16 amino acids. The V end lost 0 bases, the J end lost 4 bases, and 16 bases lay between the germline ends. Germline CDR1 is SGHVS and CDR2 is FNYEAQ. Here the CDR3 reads CASSLAIGVGTYEQYF. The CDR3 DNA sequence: TGTGCCAGCAGCTTAGCGATCGGGGTTGGTACTTACGAGCAGTACTTC.

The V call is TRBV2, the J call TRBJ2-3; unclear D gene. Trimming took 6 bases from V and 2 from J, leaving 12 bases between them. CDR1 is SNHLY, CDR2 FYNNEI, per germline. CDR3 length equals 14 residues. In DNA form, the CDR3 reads TGTGCCAGCAGCGGGTCGGGTGCCACAGATACGCAGTATTTT. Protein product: CASSGSGATDTQYF.

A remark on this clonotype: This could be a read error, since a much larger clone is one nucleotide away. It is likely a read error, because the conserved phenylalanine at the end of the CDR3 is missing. CDR3 bases: TGTGCCAGCAGGCCCCTTCGTGGGGGACGGGACAATGAGCAGTTCTTA. It yields the protein CASRPLRGGRDNEQFL. V and J are TRBV6-1 and TRBJ2-1; possibly TRBD1 or TRBD2 for D (5 bases each). V was cut by 6 bases and J by 5 bases, with 20 bases left in between. CDR3 length: 16 amino acids. In germline, CDR1 is MNHNS, CDR2 SASEGT.

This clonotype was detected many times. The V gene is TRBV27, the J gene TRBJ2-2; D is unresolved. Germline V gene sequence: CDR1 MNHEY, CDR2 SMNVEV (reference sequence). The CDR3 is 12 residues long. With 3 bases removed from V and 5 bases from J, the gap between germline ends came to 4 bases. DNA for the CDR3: TGTGCCAGCAGTTTTACGACCGGGGAGCTGTTTTTT. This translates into CASSFTTGELFF.

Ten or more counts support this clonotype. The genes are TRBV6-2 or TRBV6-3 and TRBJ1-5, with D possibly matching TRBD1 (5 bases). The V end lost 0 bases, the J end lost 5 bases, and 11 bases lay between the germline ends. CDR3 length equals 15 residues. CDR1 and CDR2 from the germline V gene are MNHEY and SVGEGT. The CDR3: CASSYSGRYDQPQHF. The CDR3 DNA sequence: TGTGCCAGCAGTTACTCGGGACGGTACGATCAGCCCCAGCATTTT.

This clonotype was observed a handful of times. The chain's CDR3 is CASSQDFFGGGLNEQYF. CDR3 coding DNA: TGTGCCAGCAGCCAAGATTTTTTCGGGGGGGGCCTCAACGAGCAGTACTTC. This chain connects TRBV4-2 to TRBJ2-7, with TRBD2 matching 8 bases. This CDR3 region has 17 residues. V gave up 0 bases and J gave up 5 bases; unmatched junction bases: 12. Looked up from germline, CDR1 is LGHNA and CDR2 is YNFKEQ.

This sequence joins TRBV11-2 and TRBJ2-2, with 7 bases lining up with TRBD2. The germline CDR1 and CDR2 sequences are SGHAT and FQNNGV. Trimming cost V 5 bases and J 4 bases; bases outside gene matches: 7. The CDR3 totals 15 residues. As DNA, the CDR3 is TGTGCCAGCAGCGGGGGGGAGCGGGCCACCGGGGAGCTGTTTTTT. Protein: CASSGGERATGELFF.

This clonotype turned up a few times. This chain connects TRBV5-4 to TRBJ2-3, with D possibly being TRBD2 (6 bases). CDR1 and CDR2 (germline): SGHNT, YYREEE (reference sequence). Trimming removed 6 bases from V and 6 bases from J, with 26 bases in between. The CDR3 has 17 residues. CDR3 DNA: TGTGCCAGCACGGCGGCTTGGGGGGTACTAGCATCGGATACGCAGTATTTT. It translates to CASTAAWGVLASDTQYF.

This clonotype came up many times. CDR3 sequence: CASSSRGGYEQYF. The CDR3 coding sequence is TGTGCCAGCAGTTCCAGGGGGGGCTACGAGCAGTACTTC. This chain links TRBV6-5 with TRBJ2-7, with D perhaps TRBD1 or TRBD2 (7 bases each). Per germline, CDR1 MNHEY and CDR2 SVGAGI. The V gene lost 4 bases and the J gene lost 3 bases, with 10 bases spanning the gap. The CDR3 length is 13 residues.

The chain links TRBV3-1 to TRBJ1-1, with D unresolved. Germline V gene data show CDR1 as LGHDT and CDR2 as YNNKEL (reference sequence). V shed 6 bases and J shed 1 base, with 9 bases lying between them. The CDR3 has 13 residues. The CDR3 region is CASSWRSNTEAFF. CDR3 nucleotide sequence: TGTGCCAGCAGTTGGAGGTCGAACACTGAAGCTTTCTTT.

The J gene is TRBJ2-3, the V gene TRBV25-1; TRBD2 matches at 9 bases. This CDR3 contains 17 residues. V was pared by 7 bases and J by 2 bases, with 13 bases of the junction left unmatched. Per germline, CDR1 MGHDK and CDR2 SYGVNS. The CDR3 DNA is TGTGCCAGCACCGAGGGGCGGGGGGGCCCCATCACAGATACGCAGTATTTT. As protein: CASTEGRGGPITDTQYF. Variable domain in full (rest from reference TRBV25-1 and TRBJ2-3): EADIYQTPRYLVIGTGKKITLECSQTMGHDKMYWYQQDPGMELHLIHYSYGVNSTEKGDLSSESTVSRIRTEHFPLTLESARPSHTSQYLCASTEGRGGPITDTQYFGPGTRLTVL.

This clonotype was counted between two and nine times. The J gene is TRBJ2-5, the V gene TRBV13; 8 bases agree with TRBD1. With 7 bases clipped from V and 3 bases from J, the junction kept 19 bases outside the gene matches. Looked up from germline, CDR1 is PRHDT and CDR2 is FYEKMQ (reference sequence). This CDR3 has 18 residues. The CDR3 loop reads CASTDFRGQGRGKETQYF. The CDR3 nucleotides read TGTGCCAGCACAGACTTCCGAGGACAGGGCCGGGGGAAAGAGACCCAGTACTTC.